This T cell receptor (beta chain) appears in the sequencing data of a study of blood T cell repertoires in COVID-19. Study-wide context: The United States, Italy and Spain supplied acute and convalescent COVID-19 samples.

The junction had 4 bases not matched to a gene; V was cut back by 4 bases and J by 2 bases. Germline V CDR1 and CDR2: SGHRS, YFSETQ. The CDR3 runs to 15 residues. Under the authors' procedure: Cell counts per sample came from amplifying reference gene primers. Assay used: immunoSEQ multiplex PCR; TCRdb lists only in-frame clones, some missing. From that table come the V and J calls and clone size; the DNA was used to work out D and trimming. Of 230,000 or so clones in the sample, more than 65% were seen once. Sequencing input: peripheral blood. The sequence was collected from a woman in her 40s who had recovered from COVID-19. V gene TRBV5-1 combines with J gene TRBJ2-2; 8 nucleotides line up with TRBD1. CDR3 amino acids: CASSKQGGNTGELFF. In DNA, the CDR3 is TGCGCCAGCAGCAAACAGGGGGGTAACACCGGGGAGCTGTTTTTT.